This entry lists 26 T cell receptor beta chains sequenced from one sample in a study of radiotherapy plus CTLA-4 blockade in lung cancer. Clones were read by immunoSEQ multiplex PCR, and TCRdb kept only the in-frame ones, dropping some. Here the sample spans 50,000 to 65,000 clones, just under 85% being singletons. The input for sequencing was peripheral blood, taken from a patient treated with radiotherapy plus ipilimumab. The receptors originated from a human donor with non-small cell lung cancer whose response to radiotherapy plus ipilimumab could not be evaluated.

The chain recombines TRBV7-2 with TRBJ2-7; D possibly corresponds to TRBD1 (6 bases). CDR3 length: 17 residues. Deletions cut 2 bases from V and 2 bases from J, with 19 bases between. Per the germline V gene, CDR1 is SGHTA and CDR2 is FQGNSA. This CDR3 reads CASSLMGPGTLTYEQYF. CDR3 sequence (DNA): TGTGCCAGCAGCTTAATGGGGCCTGGGACATTGACCTACGAGCAGTACTTC.

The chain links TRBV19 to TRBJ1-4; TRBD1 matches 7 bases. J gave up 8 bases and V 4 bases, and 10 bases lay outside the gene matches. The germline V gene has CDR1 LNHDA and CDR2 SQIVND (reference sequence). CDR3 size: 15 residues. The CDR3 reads CASSTRQGSGEKLFF. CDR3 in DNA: TGTGCCAGTAGTACCCGACAGGGTTCGGGGGAAAAACTGTTTTTT.

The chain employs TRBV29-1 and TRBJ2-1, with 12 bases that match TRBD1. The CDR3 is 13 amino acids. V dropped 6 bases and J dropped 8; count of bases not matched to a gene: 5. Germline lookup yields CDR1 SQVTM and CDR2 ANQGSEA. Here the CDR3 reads CSVGTGGLDEQFF. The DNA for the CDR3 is TGCAGCGTAGGGACAGGGGGCTTGGATGAGCAGTTCTTC.

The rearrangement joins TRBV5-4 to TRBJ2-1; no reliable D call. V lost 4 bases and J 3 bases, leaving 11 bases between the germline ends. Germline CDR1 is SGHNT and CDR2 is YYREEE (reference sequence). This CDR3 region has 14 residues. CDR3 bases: TGTGCCAGCAGCCCCTCAGCGAACTACAATGAGCAGTTCTTC. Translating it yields CASSPSANYNEQFF. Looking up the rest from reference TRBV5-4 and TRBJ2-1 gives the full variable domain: ETGVTQSPTHLIKTRGQQVTLRCSSQSGHNTVSWYQQALGQGPQFIFQYYREEENGRGNFPPRFSGLQFPNYSSELNVNALELDDSALYLCASSPSANYNEQFFGPGTRLTVL.

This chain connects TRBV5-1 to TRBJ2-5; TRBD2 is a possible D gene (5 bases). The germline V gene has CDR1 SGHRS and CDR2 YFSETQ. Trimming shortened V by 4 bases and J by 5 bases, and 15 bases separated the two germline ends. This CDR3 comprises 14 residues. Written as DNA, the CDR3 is TGCGCCAGCAGCCCCTCTCCGAGGGTGGAGACCCAGTACTTC. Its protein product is CASSPSPRVETQYF. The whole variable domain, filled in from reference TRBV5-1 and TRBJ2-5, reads KAGVTQTPRYLIKTRGQQVTLSCSPISGHRSVSWYQQTPGQGLQFLFEYFSETQRNKGNFPGRFSGRQFSNSRSEMNVSTLELGDSALYLCASSPSPRVETQYFGPGTRLLVL.

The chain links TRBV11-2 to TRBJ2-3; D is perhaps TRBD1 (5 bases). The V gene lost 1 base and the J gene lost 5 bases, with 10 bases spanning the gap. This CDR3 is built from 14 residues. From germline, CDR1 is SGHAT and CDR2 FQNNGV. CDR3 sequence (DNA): TGTGCCAGCAGCTTAGGCAGGGAACAAGATACGCAGTATTTT. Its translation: CASSLGREQDTQYF.

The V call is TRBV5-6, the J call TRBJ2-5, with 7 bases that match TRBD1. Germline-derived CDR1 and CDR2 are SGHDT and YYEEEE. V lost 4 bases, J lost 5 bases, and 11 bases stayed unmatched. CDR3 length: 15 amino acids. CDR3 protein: CASSPRDSTGETQYF. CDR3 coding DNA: TGTGCCAGCAGCCCCAGGGACAGCACTGGGGAGACCCAGTACTTC.

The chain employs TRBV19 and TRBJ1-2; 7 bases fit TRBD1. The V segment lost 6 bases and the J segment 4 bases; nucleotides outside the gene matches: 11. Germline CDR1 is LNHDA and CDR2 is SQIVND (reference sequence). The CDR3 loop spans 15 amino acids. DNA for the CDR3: TGTGCCAGTAGGACAGACAGGGAGAGAGGCTATGGCTACACCTTC. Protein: CASRTDRERGYGYTF.

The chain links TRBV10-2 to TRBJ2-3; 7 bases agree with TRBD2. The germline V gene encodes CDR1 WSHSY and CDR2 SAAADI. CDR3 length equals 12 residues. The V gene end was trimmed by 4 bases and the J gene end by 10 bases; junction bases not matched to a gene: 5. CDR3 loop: CASSGSGGAQYF. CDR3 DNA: TGCGCCAGCAGTGGCTCGGGAGGTGCGCAGTATTTT.

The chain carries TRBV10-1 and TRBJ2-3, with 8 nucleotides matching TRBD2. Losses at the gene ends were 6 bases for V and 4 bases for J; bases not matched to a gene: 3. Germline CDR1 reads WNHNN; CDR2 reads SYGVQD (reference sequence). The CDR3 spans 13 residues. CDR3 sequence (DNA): TGCGCCAGCAGAAGCGGGGGCCCAGATACGCAGTATTTT. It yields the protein CASRSGGPDTQYF.

CDR3 nucleotide sequence: TGTGCCAGCAGCAACAGGGGGCGGAACGAGCAGTACTTC. It codes for CASSNRGRNEQYF. This chain joins TRBV28 and TRBJ2-7; the match to TRBD1 covers 9 bases. The CDR3 sequence is 13 residues long. V was pared by 6 bases and J by 5 bases, with 5 bases of the junction left unmatched. Germline V gives CDR1 MDHEN, CDR2 SYDVKM. Using reference TRBV28 and TRBJ2-7 for the parts outside the CDR3, the full variable domain is DVKVTQSSRYLVKRTGEKVFLECVQDMDHENMFWYRQDPGLGLRLIYFSYDVKMKEKGDIPEGYSVSREKKERFSLILESASTNQTSMYLCASSNRGRNEQYFGPGTRLTVT.

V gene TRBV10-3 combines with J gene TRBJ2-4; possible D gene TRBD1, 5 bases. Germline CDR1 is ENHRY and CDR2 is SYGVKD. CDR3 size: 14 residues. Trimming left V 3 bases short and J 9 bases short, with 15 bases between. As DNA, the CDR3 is TGTGCCATCAGTGACCGCGAAGCAGGGTCCATTCAGTACTTC. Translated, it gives CAISDREAGSIQYF.

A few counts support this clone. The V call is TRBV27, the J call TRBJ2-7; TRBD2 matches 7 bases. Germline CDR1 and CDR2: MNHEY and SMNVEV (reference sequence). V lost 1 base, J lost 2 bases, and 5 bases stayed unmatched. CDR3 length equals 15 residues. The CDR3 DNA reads TGTGCCAGCAGTTTATTTGGGGGGGGGACCTACGAGCAGTACTTC. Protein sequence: CASSLFGGGTYEQYF.

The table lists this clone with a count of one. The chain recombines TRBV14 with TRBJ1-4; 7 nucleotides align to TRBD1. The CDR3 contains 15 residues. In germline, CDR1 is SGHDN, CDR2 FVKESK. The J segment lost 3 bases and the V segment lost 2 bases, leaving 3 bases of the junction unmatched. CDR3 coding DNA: TGTGCCAGCAGCCAACGACAGGGCCCTAATGAAAAACTGTTTTTT. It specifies CASSQRQGPNEKLFF.

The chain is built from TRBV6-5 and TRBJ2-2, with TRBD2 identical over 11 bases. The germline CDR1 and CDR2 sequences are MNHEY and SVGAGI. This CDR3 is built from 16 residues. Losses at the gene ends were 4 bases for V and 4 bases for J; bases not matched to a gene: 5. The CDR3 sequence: CASSSGLAGVTGELFF. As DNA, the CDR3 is TGTGCCAGCAGTTCCGGACTAGCGGGTGTCACCGGGGAGCTGTTTTTT.

CDR3 coding DNA: TGTGCCAGCAGTTACTCCGCCCGGTCCTACGAGCAGTACTTC. This encodes CASSYSARSYEQYF. The chain recombines TRBV6-5 with TRBJ2-7; D is undetermined. Trimming removed 0 bases from V and 1 base from J, with 7 bases in between. Germline CDR1 reads MNHEY; CDR2 reads SVGAGI. The CDR3 covers 14 residues.

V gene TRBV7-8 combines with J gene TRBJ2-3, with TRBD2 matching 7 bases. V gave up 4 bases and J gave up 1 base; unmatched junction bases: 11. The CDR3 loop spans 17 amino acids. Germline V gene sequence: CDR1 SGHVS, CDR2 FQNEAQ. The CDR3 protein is CASSSTREGLGTDTQYF. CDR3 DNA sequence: TGTGCCAGCAGCTCCACGAGGGAGGGCCTCGGCACAGATACGCAGTATTTT.

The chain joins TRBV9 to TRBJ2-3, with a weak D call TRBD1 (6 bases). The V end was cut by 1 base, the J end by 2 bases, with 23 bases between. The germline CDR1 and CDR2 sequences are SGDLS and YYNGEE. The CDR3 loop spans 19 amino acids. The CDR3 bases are TGTGCCAGCAGCGTAATGGGGACACCGGGCTCACAAATCACAGATACGCAGTATTTT. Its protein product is CASSVMGTPGSQITDTQYF.

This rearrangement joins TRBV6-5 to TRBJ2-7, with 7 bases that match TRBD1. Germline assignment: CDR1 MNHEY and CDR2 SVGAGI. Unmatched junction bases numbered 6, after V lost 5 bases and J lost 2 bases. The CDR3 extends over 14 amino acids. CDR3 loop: CASSETGYAYEQYF. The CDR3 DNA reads TGTGCCAGCAGTGAGACAGGGTACGCCTACGAGCAGTACTTC.

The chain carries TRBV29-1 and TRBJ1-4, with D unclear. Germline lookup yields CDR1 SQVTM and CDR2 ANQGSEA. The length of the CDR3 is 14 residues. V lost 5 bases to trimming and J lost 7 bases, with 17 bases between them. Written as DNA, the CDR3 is TGCAGCGTTTATGAAGTAACTCTAGCTGAAAAACTGTTTTTT. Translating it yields CSVYEVTLAEKLFF.

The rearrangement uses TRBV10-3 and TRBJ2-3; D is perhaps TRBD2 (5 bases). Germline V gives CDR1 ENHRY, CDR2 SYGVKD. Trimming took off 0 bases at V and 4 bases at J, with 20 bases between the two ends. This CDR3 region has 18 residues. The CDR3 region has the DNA TGTGCCATCAGTGAGTCGAGGCTAGCAATTCGGTTCCCAGATACGCAGTATTTT. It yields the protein CAISESRLAIRFPDTQYF.

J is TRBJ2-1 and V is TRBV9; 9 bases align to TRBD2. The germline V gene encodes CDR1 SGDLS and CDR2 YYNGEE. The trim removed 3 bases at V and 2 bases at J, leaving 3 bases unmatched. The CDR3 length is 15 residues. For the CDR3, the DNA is TGTGCCAGCAGCGATAGCGGGAGCACCTACAATGAGCAGTTCTTC. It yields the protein CASSDSGSTYNEQFF.

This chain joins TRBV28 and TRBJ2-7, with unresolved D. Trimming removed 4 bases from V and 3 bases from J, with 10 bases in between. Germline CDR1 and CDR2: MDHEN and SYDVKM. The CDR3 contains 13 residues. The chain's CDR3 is CASSYGSRYEQYF. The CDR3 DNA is TGTGCCAGCAGTTACGGTAGTCGCTACGAGCAGTACTTC.

Here the CDR3 reads CASSLWGQTYEQYF. CDR3 DNA sequence: TGTGCCAGCAGCTTATGGGGACAGACCTACGAGCAGTACTTC. V and J are TRBV11-2 and TRBJ2-7; 7 nucleotides line up with TRBD1. This CDR3 is built from 14 residues. Unmatched junction bases numbered 3, after V lost 2 bases and J lost 2 bases. Germline V gene data show CDR1 as SGHAT and CDR2 as FQNNGV.

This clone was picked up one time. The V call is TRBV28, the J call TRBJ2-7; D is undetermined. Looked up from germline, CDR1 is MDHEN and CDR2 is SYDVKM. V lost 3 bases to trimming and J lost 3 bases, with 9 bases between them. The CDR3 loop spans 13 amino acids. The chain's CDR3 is CASSFTQNYEQYF. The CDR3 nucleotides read TGTGCCAGCAGTTTTACACAGAACTACGAGCAGTACTTC.

The DNA of the CDR3 is TGTGCCATCAGGGGACTAGCGGGAGAAGGGCAAGAGACCCAGTACTTC. It specifies CAIRGLAGEGQETQYF. The chain uses TRBV10-3 and TRBJ2-5; 14 nucleotides agree with TRBD2. Trimming took 6 bases from V and 2 from J; bases not matched to a gene: 5. The germline gives CDR1 ENHRY, CDR2 SYGVKD. The CDR3 runs 16 residues.